A selection of T cell receptor beta chains follows, all from one sample in a study of vaccination effects on CD4 cells after COVID-19. These receptors' antigens are unknown. Only in-frame clones appear in the TCRdb table, and some are missing; sequencing was by immunoSEQ multiplex PCR. The sample records tens of thousands of clones, 80% being singletons. The sample consisted of CD4+ T cells from PBMCs cultured with SARS-CoV-2 spike peptides, taken before COVID-19 vaccination. The source is a human donor who received a COVID-19 vaccine. Both conserved end residues are part of each CDR3. The D gene is left open where the match is weak. Not all rows give a size; the values are once, few, many and, for expanded clones, a class.

J gene: TRBJ2-3; D gene: -; V gene: TRBV19; clone size: -; CDR3 DNA: TGTGCCAGTAGTGAGGGGTACGGCACAGATACGCAGTATTTT; CDR3 protein: CASSEGYGTDTQYF
J gene: TRBJ1-1; D gene: TRBD1; V gene: TRBV10-2; clone size: -; CDR3 DNA: TGCGCCAGCAGTTCCCACCGGGACAGGGACACTGAAGCTTTCTTT; CDR3 protein: CASSSHRDRDTEAFF
J gene: TRBJ2-1; D gene: -; V gene: TRBV3-1/TRBV3-2; clone size: -; CDR3 DNA: TGTGCCAGCAGCCAAGATATAAGGGACTCCCGGGGCAATGAGCAGTTCTTC; CDR3 protein: CASSQDIRDSRGNEQFF
J gene: TRBJ1-1; D gene: TRBD1; V gene: TRBV27; clone size: -; CDR3 DNA: TGTGCCAGCAACCAATACCGGGACAGGGGTTCTGAAGCTTTCTTT; CDR3 protein: CASNQYRDRGSEAFF
J gene: TRBJ1-6; D gene: -; V gene: TRBV5-5; clone size: -; CDR3 DNA: TGTGCCAGCAGCCCCACGGGTCCTGGGGCTTCACCCCTCCACTTT; CDR3 protein: CASSPTGPGASPLHF
J gene: TRBJ1-4; D gene: TRBD1; V gene: TRBV29-1; clone size: -; CDR3 DNA: TGCAGCGTTGATGGCAGGGGGCCCGATGAAAAACTGTTTTTT; CDR3 protein: CSVDGRGPDEKLFF
J gene: TRBJ1-2; D gene: TRBD1; V gene: TRBV2; clone size: -; CDR3 DNA: TGTGCCAGCAGTGAAGCCCCAGGGGGCGGCTATGGCTACACCTTC; CDR3 protein: CASSEAPGGGYGYTF
J gene: TRBJ2-3; D gene: -; V gene: TRBV4-3; clone size: -; CDR3 DNA: TGCGCCAGCAGCCAATCAAGGGGGTACCGCAACACAGATACGCAGTATTTT; CDR3 protein: CASSQSRGYRNTDTQYF
J gene: TRBJ2-2; D gene: -; V gene: TRBV28; clone size: -; CDR3 DNA: TGTGCCAGCAGTTCCTCGGTCGGGGAGCTGTTTTTT; CDR3 protein: CASSSSVGELFF
J gene: TRBJ2-3; D gene: -; V gene: TRBV2; clone size: -; CDR3 DNA: TGTGCCAGCAGTTTTACAGATACGCAGTATTTT; CDR3 protein: CASSFTDTQYF
J gene: TRBJ1-1; D gene: TRBD1; V gene: TRBV27; clone size: -; CDR3 DNA: TGTGCCAGCAGAAGACAGGGCGGCACTGAAGCTTTCTTT; CDR3 protein: CASRRQGGTEAFF
J gene: TRBJ2-3; D gene: -; V gene: TRBV3-1/TRBV3-2; clone size: -; CDR3 DNA: TGTGCCAGCAGCCAAGAGCAGATCACAGATACGCAGTATTTT; CDR3 protein: CASSQEQITDTQYF
J gene: TRBJ2-5; D gene: -; V gene: TRBV5-1; clone size: -; CDR3 DNA: TGCGCCAGCAGCTATAGGACGGGCAATCAAGAGACCCAGTACTTC; CDR3 protein: CASSYRTGNQETQYF
J gene: TRBJ1-3; D gene: TRBD1; V gene: TRBV5-1; clone size: -; CDR3 DNA: TGCGCCAGCAGCTTGGGGACAGGGAGTTTTGGAAACACCATATATTTT; CDR3 protein: CASSLGTGSFGNTIYF
J gene: TRBJ2-6; D gene: TRBD1; V gene: TRBV6-2/TRBV6-3; clone size: -; CDR3 DNA: TGTGCCAGCAGTATAGCAGGGGGCTCTCGACTAGACTACTCTGGGGCCAACGTCCTGACTTTC; CDR3 protein: CASSIAGGSRLDYSGANVLTF
J gene: TRBJ2-3; D gene: -; V gene: TRBV3-1/TRBV3-2; clone size: -; CDR3 DNA: TGTGCCTTTTCCCGTGAGGGAGATACGCAGTATTTT; CDR3 protein: CAFSREGDTQYF
J gene: TRBJ2-5; D gene: TRBD2; V gene: TRBV7-2; clone size: -; CDR3 DNA: TGTGCCAGCAGCTTTCGAGCGGGGGGGCAACGGGAGACCCAGTACTTC; CDR3 protein: CASSFRAGGQRETQYF
J gene: TRBJ1-5; D gene: -; V gene: TRBV6-5; clone size: -; CDR3 DNA: TGTGCCAGCAGTTACCGCCCAGGGAATCAGCCCCAGCATTTT; CDR3 protein: CASSYRPGNQPQHF
J gene: TRBJ2-2; D gene: -; V gene: TRBV27; clone size: few; CDR3 DNA: TGTGCCAGCAGTTTATATCCGTTCCTGGCACAGAACACCGGGGAGCTGTTTTTT; CDR3 protein: CASSLYPFLAQNTGELFF
J gene: TRBJ1-1; D gene: -; V gene: TRBV12-3/TRBV12-4; clone size: -; CDR3 DNA: TGTGCCAGCAGTTTCTTCGAAAACACTGAAGCTTTCTTT; CDR3 protein: CASSFFENTEAFF
J gene: TRBJ2-1; D gene: -; V gene: TRBV28; clone size: -; CDR3 DNA: TGTGCCAGCGGAGGGGCCTACAATGAGCAGTTCTTC; CDR3 protein: CASGGAYNEQFF
J gene: TRBJ2-5; D gene: -; V gene: TRBV15; clone size: -; CDR3 DNA: TGTGCCACCAGCAGAGATGGGGAAGAGACCCAGTACTTC; CDR3 protein: CATSRDGEETQYF
J gene: TRBJ1-1; D gene: -; V gene: TRBV19; clone size: -; CDR3 DNA: TGTGCCAGTAGTAGCAGGACTGAAGCTTTCTTT; CDR3 protein: CASSSRTEAFF
J gene: TRBJ1-5; D gene: -; V gene: TRBV6-5; clone size: few; CDR3 DNA: TGTGCCAGCAGATATTGGGGCGGGCAGCCCCAGCATTTT; CDR3 protein: CASRYWGGQPQHF
J gene: TRBJ2-2; D gene: -; V gene: TRBV24-1; clone size: -; CDR3 DNA: TGTGCCACCAGTGATACGGGGGCGCAGAAAACCGGGGAGCTGTTTTTT; CDR3 protein: CATSDTGAQKTGELFF
J gene: TRBJ2-3; D gene: -; V gene: TRBV5-8; clone size: once; CDR3 DNA: TGTGCCAGCCCCGGGACATCTAGCACAGATACGCAGTATTTT; CDR3 protein: CASPGTSSTDTQYF
J gene: TRBJ1-1; D gene: -; V gene: TRBV6-2/TRBV6-3; clone size: -; CDR3 DNA: TGTGCCAGCAGTGACAGGAGGGAGAGCACTGAAGCTTTCTTT; CDR3 protein: CASSDRRESTEAFF
J gene: TRBJ1-2; D gene: TRBD1; V gene: TRBV30; clone size: few; CDR3 DNA: TGTGCCTGGAGTAGAGGGACAGGGGGCTATGGCTACACCTTC; CDR3 protein: CAWSRGTGGYGYTF
J gene: TRBJ2-2; D gene: -; V gene: TRBV3-1/TRBV3-2; clone size: -; CDR3 DNA: TGTGCCAGCAGCCAGAAGACCCCTAGCACCGCGAACACCGGGGAGCTGTTTTTT; CDR3 protein: CASSQKTPSTANTGELFF
J gene: TRBJ1-5; D gene: -; V gene: TRBV5-6; clone size: -; CDR3 DNA: TGTGCCAGCAGCTTGGGATCAGTTGGCAATCAGCCCCAGCATTTT; CDR3 protein: CASSLGSVGNQPQHF
J gene: TRBJ1-2; D gene: TRBD1; V gene: TRBV6-1; clone size: -; CDR3 DNA: TGTGCCAGCAGTGTAGCAGGGGGGATAGCTAACTATGGCTACACCTTC; CDR3 protein: CASSVAGGIANYGYTF
J gene: TRBJ2-5; D gene: TRBD2; V gene: TRBV4-1; clone size: -; CDR3 DNA: TGCGCCAGCAGCCCAACTTCCCGGGGACTAGGGGACCAAGAGACCCAGTACTTC; CDR3 protein: CASSPTSRGLGDQETQYF
J gene: TRBJ1-1; D gene: -; V gene: TRBV6-1; clone size: -; CDR3 DNA: TGTGCCAGCAGTGAAGCGCAGGGACTCACTGAAGCTTTCTTT; CDR3 protein: CASSEAQGLTEAFF
J gene: TRBJ2-2; D gene: TRBD1; V gene: TRBV7-2; clone size: -; CDR3 DNA: TGTGCCAGCAAGCGGCCGGGACAGGACGCGAACACCGGGGAGCTGTTTTTT; CDR3 protein: CASKRPGQDANTGELFF
J gene: TRBJ1-5; D gene: -; V gene: TRBV7-8; clone size: -; CDR3 DNA: TGTGCCAGCGCCGGGGTGGGGGCCAAGTCCACCCAAAGACATTTT; CDR3 protein: CASAGVGAKSTQRHF
J gene: TRBJ2-2; D gene: -; V gene: TRBV11-3; clone size: -; CDR3 DNA: TGTGCCAGCAGCTTAGGTACAAACACCGGGGAGCTGTTTTTT; CDR3 protein: CASSLGTNTGELFF
J gene: TRBJ1-6; D gene: -; V gene: TRBV18; clone size: -; CDR3 DNA: TGTGCCAGCTCACCCCTACCAGGGGCTTCTAATTCACCCCTCCACTTT; CDR3 protein: CASSPLPGASNSPLHF
J gene: TRBJ1-5; D gene: -; V gene: TRBV2; clone size: -; CDR3 DNA: TGTGCCAGCAGACCAAACGGACAGTTCTCGGGTCAGCCCCAGCATTTT; CDR3 protein: CASRPNGQFSGQPQHF
J gene: TRBJ1-2; D gene: TRBD1; V gene: TRBV30; clone size: -; CDR3 DNA: TGTGCCTGGAGTGATTATAGGGACAGGGCTAACTATGGCTACACCTTC; CDR3 protein: CAWSDYRDRANYGYTF